These 14 T cell receptor beta chains came from one sample sequenced in a study of human T cells and chemical hapten exposure. TCRdb redid the calling of the RACE reads with MiXCR, one entry per CDR3 protein. The data hold 130,000 or so distinct CDR3 sequences, with approximately 9.5% observed a single time. The sample's time point: healthy volunteer bleed at 2 weeks. Blood, whole and unfractionated, served as the source for total RNA extraction. Sequencing was done on a sample of whole blood. The source of these receptors is a male donor in good health. Some clones in this sample may be carry-over from other donors' samples.

J is TRBJ2-5 and V is TRBV12-3 or TRBV12-4, with D perhaps given as TRBD1 or TRBD2 (5 bases each). This CDR3 contains 16 residues. V lost 2 bases to trimming and J lost 2 bases, with 15 bases between them. CDR3 nucleotide sequence: TGTGCCAGCAGTTTAAGAAGGGACCCTACACAAGAGACCCAGTACTTC. Protein product: CASSLRRDPTQETQYF.

This clonotype turned up a few times. This chain connects TRBV20-1 to TRBJ2-3; TRBD1 matches at 7 bases. This CDR3 comprises 15 residues. Per the germline V gene, CDR1 is DFQATT and CDR2 is SNEGSKA (reference sequence). Germline trimming cut 0 bases from V and 6 bases from J; bases unmatched to any gene: 9. The CDR3 spells CSARDLEGAADTQYF. DNA for the CDR3: TGCAGTGCTAGAGATCTCGAGGGGGCGGCTGATACGCAGTATTTT.

The chain carries TRBV7-2 and TRBJ1-1; perhaps TRBD1 as D (6 bases). The CDR3 contains 14 residues. The germline V gene encodes CDR1 SGHTA and CDR2 FQGNSA. Deletions cut 1 base from V and 5 bases from J, with 11 bases between. The CDR3 here is CASSLEGGLTEAFF. The CDR3, as DNA: TGTGCCAGCAGCTTAGAGGGGGGATTGACTGAAGCTTTCTTT.

This clonotype was seen more than once but under ten times. The CDR3 DNA follows: TGTGCCAGCAGCTTATCACAGGTCTATGGCTACACCTTC. This encodes CASSLSQVYGYTF. The chain couples TRBV11-2 to TRBJ1-2, with D possibly matching TRBD1 (5 bases). CDR1 SGHAT and CDR2 FQNNGV come from the germline V gene. There are 13 residues in the CDR3. Between the trimmed V and J ends, which lost 2 bases and 4 bases, there was a span of 8 bases.

In its sample, this clonotype was seen a few times. The CDR3 DNA follows: TGCAGTGCTCTGACAAACTCTGGAAACACCATATATTTT. It translates to CSALTNSGNTIYF. The chain carries TRBV20-1 and TRBJ1-3; D gene ambiguous. CDR3 length: 13 amino acids. Trimming removed 5 bases at V and 0 bases at J, with 8 bases between. Germline values: CDR1 DFQATT, CDR2 SNEGSKA (reference sequence).

The CDR3 nucleotides are TGTGCCAGCAGCGTGATACCGGGACAGGGAATATACGAGCAGTACTTC. Translating gives CASSVIPGQGIYEQYF. J is TRBJ2-7 and V is TRBV9, with 9 bases fitting TRBD1. The CDR3 has 16 amino acids. After removal of 2 bases from V and 4 bases from J, the junction contained 10 bases not matched to a gene. The germline gives CDR1 SGDLS, CDR2 YYNGEE.

The chain links TRBV7-9 to TRBJ2-5, with no clear D. The CDR3 consists of 15 residues. Germline-derived CDR1 and CDR2 are SEHNR and FQNEAQ (reference sequence). Between the trimmed V and J ends, which lost 5 bases and 1 base, there was a span of 14 bases. CDR3 sequence reads: CASSPELGSQETQYF. CDR3 coding DNA: TGTGCCAGCAGCCCGGAATTGGGCAGCCAAGAGACCCAGTACTTC.

V is TRBV19 and J is TRBJ1-5; 9 bases align to TRBD1. J lost 2 bases, V lost 6 bases, and 11 bases had no gene match. The CDR3 loop spans 17 amino acids. CDR1 and CDR2 from the germline V gene are LNHDA and SQIVND (reference sequence). CDR3 amino acids: CASRAEDRGYGNQPQHF. The CDR3 DNA is TGTGCCAGTAGGGCGGAGGACAGGGGTTATGGCAATCAGCCCCAGCATTTT.

This clonotype was recorded at least ten times. This sequence joins TRBV20-1 and TRBJ2-5; 11 positions match TRBD2. The CDR3 is made up of 15 amino acids. Trimming at V came to 2 bases and at J to 5 bases, leaving 7 bases not matched to a gene. Germline V gene sequence: CDR1 DFQATT, CDR2 SNEGSKA (reference sequence). The CDR3 bases are TGCAGTGCTAGATCGACTAGCGGGATGGGTGAGACCCAGTACTTC. Amino acid sequence: CSARSTSGMGETQYF.

This clonotype was recorded a few times. V usage is TRBV6-5 and J usage is TRBJ1-2; 7 bases line up with TRBD1. With 5 bases clipped from V and 4 bases from J, the junction kept 19 bases outside the gene matches. The CDR3 consists of 18 residues. In germline, CDR1 is MNHEY, CDR2 SVGAGI. CDR3 bases: TGTGCCAGCAGTCACGGATCCTGGGACAGACTATTGCCCTATGGCTACACCTTC. It yields the protein CASSHGSWDRLLPYGYTF.

The V and J genes are TRBV29-1 and TRBJ1-2; no firm D call. The ends were cut back, 0 bases at V and 2 bases at J, with 10 bases in the middle. The CDR3 length is 14 residues. Germline lookup yields CDR1 SQVTM and CDR2 ANQGSEA. The CDR3 spells CSVEDGRRNYGYTF. The DNA for the CDR3 is TGCAGCGTTGAAGATGGCAGGCGGAACTATGGCTACACCTTC.

This clonotype was observed at least ten times. The chain uses TRBV12-3 or TRBV12-4 and TRBJ2-1; TRBD2 might be the D (5 bases). Trimming cost V 4 bases and J 0 bases, with 10 bases left between them. The CDR3 consists of 15 residues. In DNA form, the CDR3 reads TGTGCCAGCAGTTACGGGATTACCTCCTACAATGAGCAGTTCTTC. Encoded protein: CASSYGITSYNEQFF.

The V call is TRBV28, the J call TRBJ2-1, with 10 bases aligning to TRBD2. The CDR3 consists of 15 residues. V shed 4 bases, J shed 5 bases, and the junction held 5 bases outside the gene matches. Germline assignment: CDR1 MDHEN and CDR2 SYDVKM. CDR3 nucleotides: TGTGCCAGCAGTTCTCTAGCGGGAGCCAACAATGAGCAGTTCTTC. Its protein product is CASSSLAGANNEQFF.

Notes on this clonotype: The junction departs from germline at one end; a sequencing error may be responsible. The chain joins TRBV7-6 to TRBJ2-5; D could derive from TRBD1 or TRBD2 (6 bases each). Germline V gene sequence: CDR1 SGHVS, CDR2 FNYEAQ. This CDR3 region has 15 residues. This chain's CDR3 is CASSLGGTRQESQYF. The CDR3 DNA is TGTGCCAGCAGCCTAGGGGGGACTCGCCAAGAGTCCCAGTACTTC.